The clone carrying this T cell receptor beta chain came up many times. This entry comes from a study of T-cell reconstitution after alpha-beta-depleted transplantation in children. Germline-derived CDR1 and CDR2 are SGHNT and YYREEE (reference sequence). J was trimmed by 0 bases and V by 0 bases; bases with no gene match: 9. CDR3 length: 17 residues. Molecular barcoding with unique molecular identifiers was used for the TCRbeta library. TCRdb re-derived calls from the PCR reads in MiXCR, one entry per CDR3 protein. The table shows 350,000 to 400,000 distinct CDR3 sequences, with about an eighth occurring only once.

The chain is built from TRBV5-4 and TRBJ2-7; TRBD1 agrees at 7 bases. This sample comprised PBMCs, obtained from the stem cell graft. The clonotype comes from a human donor who donated a stem cell graft to a child with Fanconi anemia. CDR3 DNA sequence: TGTGCCAGCAGCTTGGTAAGATTAGGACAGGCCTCCTACGAGCAGTACTTC. Its translation: CASSLVRLGQASYEQYF.